Below, one T cell receptor (beta chain) is given with its context. Using immunoSEQ multiplex PCR, the repertoire was profiled, and TCRdb retains in-frame clones only, with some absent. The table lists 180,000 or so clones, approximately 85% of them singletons. The CDR3 has 15 residues. CDR1 and CDR2 (germline): MNHEY, SVGAGI. Trimming cost V 6 bases and J 2 bases; bases outside gene matches: 8. The data originate from a study of blood T cell repertoires in COVID-19. Study as a whole: Acute and convalescent COVID-19 samples came from the United States, Italy and Spain. PBMCs, B-cell-depleted T cells, or T cells provided the cDNA or gDNA that made up the material.

What was sequenced was peripheral blood. The rearrangement links TRBV6-5 to TRBJ2-7, with 9 bases identical to TRBD1. The receptor was derived from a woman in her sixties with acute or convalescent COVID-19. The CDR3 reads CASRSPGQGPYEQYF. The CDR3 DNA is TGTGCCAGCAGATCACCGGGACAGGGCCCCTACGAGCAGTACTTC.